Below, 21 T cell receptor beta chains from the same sample are listed, as sequenced in a study of T cells in Graves' hyperthyroidism and ophthalmopathy. Amplification of TCR beta CDR3 regions was performed using RNA transcripts as template. The TCR CDR3 first-round RT-PCR relied on the HTBI primer set. In TCRdb, the multiplex PCR reads were re-called with MiXCR into one record per CDR3 protein. Of hundreds of thousands of distinct CDR3 sequences listed, roughly 40% are singletons. The sequenced sample consisted of blood. The receptor source for this set is a man aged 18-30 years with Graves' hyperthyroidism.

The chain carries TRBV6-6 and TRBJ2-7; no firm D call. V lost 6 bases and J 2 bases, leaving 14 bases between the germline ends. The CDR3 runs to 14 residues. Looked up from germline, CDR1 is MNHNY and CDR2 is SVGAGI (reference sequence). The CDR3 spells CASSLGNFPYEQYF. In DNA form, the CDR3 reads TGTGCCAGCAGCCTAGGCAATTTCCCCTACGAGCAGTACTTC.

The CDR3 here is CSVETGSGLYEQYF. The DNA of the CDR3 is TGCAGCGTTGAGACCGGGAGTGGCCTGTACGAGCAGTACTTC. The chain uses TRBV29-1 and TRBJ2-7, with a tentative D call TRBD2 (6 bases). This CDR3 has 14 amino acids. With 3 bases removed from V and 4 bases from J, the gap between germline ends came to 16 bases. Germline V gene sequence: CDR1 SQVTM, CDR2 ANQGSEA.

The CDR3: CASSVGTSGRQETQYF. CDR3 DNA sequence: TGCGCCAGCAGCGTCGGGACTAGCGGTCGCCAAGAGACCCAGTACTTC. The gene calls are TRBV5-1 and TRBJ2-5, with TRBD2 matching 11 bases. Trimming cost V 4 bases and J 1 base; bases outside gene matches: 6. CDR1 SGHRS and CDR2 YFSETQ come from the germline V gene. The CDR3 totals 16 residues.

This clonotype was counted at least ten times. The gene calls are TRBV7-6 and TRBJ2-2; 12 positions agree with TRBD1. The CDR3 covers 16 residues. Germline CDR1 and CDR2: SGHVS and FNYEAQ. V shed 5 bases and J 3 bases; nucleotides not matched to a gene: 4. The CDR3: CASSPWDRGHTGELFF. The CDR3 region has the DNA TGTGCCAGCAGCCCTTGGGACAGGGGGCACACCGGGGAGCTGTTTTTT.

The J gene is TRBJ1-1, the V gene TRBV7-2; D gene unclear. The germline V and J ends were trimmed by 4 bases and 4 bases, with 16 bases remaining between them. The germline V gene encodes CDR1 SGHTA and CDR2 FQGNSA. The CDR3 has 15 residues. The CDR3 sequence: CASSYSGGRVTEAFF. CDR3 bases: TGTGCCAGCAGCTATAGTGGAGGGAGGGTCACTGAAGCTTTCTTT.

The chain recombines TRBV20-1 with TRBJ2-7, with TRBD1 matching over 7 bases. Germline lookup yields CDR1 DFQATT and CDR2 SNEGSKA (reference sequence). The CDR3 spans 17 residues. Losses at the gene ends were 4 bases for V and 2 bases for J; bases not matched to a gene: 17. The CDR3 region has the DNA TGCAGTGCTAATAGGGGGCCTCACACCGGGCCCACCTACGAGCAGTACTTC. The encoded protein is CSANRGPHTGPTYEQYF.

Concerning this clonotype: At one of its ends the junction is not consistent with the germline gene, which may arise from a read error. The rearrangement joins TRBV25-1 to TRBJ2-7; 9 nucleotides align to TRBD1. Germline V gene data show CDR1 as MGHDK and CDR2 as SYGVNS. The CDR3 runs to 16 residues. In nucleotides, the CDR3 is TGCGCCAGCAGCCCGAATGAGGGACAGGGTAACTACGAGCAGTACTTC. Translation gives CASSPNEGQGNYEQYF.

The sample holds one count of this clonotype. The rearrangement links TRBV25-1 to TRBJ1-2; possibly TRBD1 for D (5 bases). The germline V gene has CDR1 MGHDK and CDR2 SYGVNS. The CDR3 loop spans 15 amino acids. Between the trimmed V and J ends, which lost 6 bases and 1 base, there was a span of 15 bases. CDR3 DNA: TGTGCCAGCAGCATATCCGGGCAGGGTAACTATGGCTACACCTTC. Amino acids: CASSISGQGNYGYTF.

This clonotype has at least ten counts. V usage is TRBV7-9 and J usage is TRBJ2-6; possible D gene TRBD2, 6 bases. V was cut by 9 bases and J by 2 bases, with 17 bases left in between. The CDR3 runs 16 residues. Germline-derived CDR1 and CDR2 are SEHNR and FQNEAQ (reference sequence). The CDR3 DNA follows: TGTGCCAGTCTCTCTTTGGGGGGAGCTGGGGCCAACGTCCTGACTTTC. This sequence encodes CASLSLGGAGANVLTF.

There are a few counts of this clonotype. The V gene is TRBV6-4, the J gene TRBJ1-2; 10 bases fit TRBD1. The CDR3 has 14 residues. V trimming: 5 bases; J trimming: 7 bases; junction bases outside the gene matches: 7. The germline V gene has CDR1 MRHNA and CDR2 SNTAGT. This CDR3 is CASSSGTGAVGYTF. The CDR3 DNA reads as TGTGCCAGCAGTTCCGGGACAGGGGCAGTTGGCTACACCTTC.

This clonotype came up once. The chain couples TRBV13 to TRBJ1-6; TRBD1 is a possible D gene (6 bases). CDR3 size: 16 residues. Trimming cost V 6 bases and J 7 bases, with 19 bases left between them. From germline, CDR1 is PRHDT and CDR2 FYEKMQ (reference sequence). CDR3 sequence: CASSTRGRGRNSPLHF. The CDR3 DNA reads TGTGCCAGCAGTACACGGGGCAGGGGTCGGAATTCACCCCTCCACTTT.

The chain links TRBV6-1 to TRBJ2-7; no reliable D call. TRBJ2-5 matches the DNA end more closely, so the J call is doubtful. Germline CDR1 MNHNS, CDR2 SASEGT. CDR3 size: 14 residues. CDR3 sequence: CASSPMSESETQYF. The CDR3 nucleotides read TGTGCCAGCAGCCCAATGTCGGAGTCGGAGACCCAGTACTTC.

The chain employs TRBV6-2 or TRBV6-3 and TRBJ2-5, with a possible D match to TRBD1 (6 bases). Trimming removed 3 bases from V and 2 bases from J, with 10 bases in between. There are 14 residues in the CDR3. Germline V gene data show CDR1 as MNHEY and CDR2 as SVGEGT. CDR3 protein: CASSYSRGQETQYF. DNA for the CDR3: TGTGCCAGCAGTTATTCTAGGGGGCAAGAGACCCAGTACTTC.

V is TRBV7-9 and J is TRBJ2-7, with 10 bases fitting TRBD1. CDR3 length: 17 residues. V dropped 5 bases and J dropped 4; count of bases not matched to a gene: 14. CDR1 is SEHNR and CDR2 is FQNEAQ in the germline V gene (reference sequence). This CDR3 reads CASSPRTGGLRGYEQYF. Written as DNA, the CDR3 is TGTGCCAGCAGCCCCAGGACAGGGGGTTTGAGGGGGTACGAGCAGTACTTC. Combining the CDR3 with reference TRBV7-9 and TRBJ2-7 gives the whole variable domain DTGVSQNPRHKITKRGQNVTFRCDPISEHNRLYWYRQTLGQGPEFLTYFQNEAQLEKSRLLSDRFSAERPKGSFSTLEIQRTEQGDSAMYLCASSPRTGGLRGYEQYFGPGTRLTVT.

This chain uses TRBV12-3 or TRBV12-4 with TRBJ2-2, with 7 bases matching TRBD2. This CDR3 spans 12 amino acids. V lost 7 bases to trimming and J lost 7 bases; unmatched junction nucleotides: 3. In DNA form, the CDR3 reads TGTGCCAGCACCTGGGAGGGCGGGGAGCTGTTTTTT. The encoded protein is CASTWEGGELFF.

A single count supports this clonotype. V usage is TRBV4-3 and J usage is TRBJ1-2, with unresolved D. V lost 1 base and J lost 7, with 16 bases in between. CDR3 length: 15 amino acids. The V gene's germline CDR1 is LGHNA and CDR2 YSLEER. The CDR3 coding sequence is TGCGCCAGCAGCCAAGTCGTCCGGTCGGTTAGTGGCTACACCTTC. It codes for CASSQVVRSVSGYTF.

This clonotype has a handful of counts. A read error may produce the germline difference seen at one junction end. This chain connects TRBV10-2 to TRBJ1-5, with a weak D call TRBD1 (6 bases). The length of the CDR3 is 14 residues. CDR1 and CDR2 from the germline V gene are WSHSY and SAAADI. This chain's CDR3 is CASSQEQGAQPQHF. The CDR3 region has the DNA TGTGCCAGCAGCCAAGAACAGGGAGCTCAGCCCCAGCATTTT.

This clonotype has just a few counts. The chain joins TRBV29-1 to TRBJ2-5; 11 bases map to TRBD2. Unmatched junction bases numbered 4, after V lost 8 bases and J lost 2 bases. Germline V lookup: CDR1 SQVTM, CDR2 ANQGSEA. The CDR3 consists of 13 residues. This CDR3 reads CSPSGGLQETQYF. In DNA form, the CDR3 reads TGCAGCCCTAGCGGGGGGCTACAAGAGACCCAGTACTTC.

This clonotype came up a few times. The chain links TRBV19 to TRBJ2-7; 8 positions match TRBD2. The germline CDR1 and CDR2 sequences are LNHDA and SQIVND (reference sequence). Germline trimming cut 9 bases from V and 4 bases from J; bases unmatched to any gene: 20. This CDR3 region has 17 residues. This CDR3 is CASSLTHGGVRFYEQYF. CDR3 DNA: TGTGCCAGCAGCTTGACCCACGGGGGGGTGCGGTTTTACGAGCAGTACTTC.

The rearrangement links TRBV6-1 to TRBJ2-7, with 8 nucleotides matching TRBD1. V trimming: 7 bases; J trimming: 2 bases; junction bases outside the gene matches: 10. Germline CDR1 and CDR2: MNHNS and SASEGT. The CDR3 is made up of 15 amino acids. CDR3 nucleotides: TGTGCCAGCAACCCTCTCGGACAGGGAGCCTACGAGCAGTACTTC. Translated: CASNPLGQGAYEQYF.

This clonotype turned up a few times. This chain joins TRBV12-3 or TRBV12-4 and TRBJ2-7, with 9 bases fitting TRBD1. The CDR3 length is 12 residues. V dropped 10 bases and J dropped 6; count of bases not matched to a gene: 7. CDR3 sequence: CATMGQGPEQYF. DNA for the CDR3: TGTGCCACCATGGGACAGGGCCCCGAGCAGTACTTC.